Here is one T cell receptor (beta chain) with its context. These data are taken from a study of blood T cell repertoires in COVID-19. The wider study: There were acute and convalescent COVID-19 samples, and they came from the United States, Italy and Spain. T cells, B-cell-depleted T cells, or PBMCs provided the cDNA or gDNA that served as material.

Methods used by the authors: It was from reference gene primer amplification that nucleated cell counts were estimated. Measured with immunoSEQ multiplex PCR; TCRdb has only the in-frame clones, and not every one. V, J and clone size are taken as reported in that table, and D and trimming were inferred from the DNA itself. The data show 200,000 to 250,000 clones, about 80% seen once. Unmatched junction bases numbered 6, after V lost 5 bases and J lost 2 bases. The CDR3 is 15 residues long. CDR1 LNHDA and CDR2 SQIVND come from the germline V gene (reference sequence). This chain uses TRBV19 with TRBJ2-7, with 10 bases matching TRBD1. The source is an elderly man with acute or convalescent COVID-19. The sequencing sample was made of peripheral blood. The CDR3 loop reads CASSQRGQGTYEQYF. CDR3 nucleotide sequence: TGTGCCAGTAGTCAAAGGGGACAGGGGACCTACGAGCAGTACTTC.